A single sample is the source of the 25 T cell receptor beta chains below, sequenced in a study of T-cell memory formation after mild COVID-19. From the 5' RACE reads, TCRdb called clonotypes with MiXCR, one entry per CDR3 protein. The sample contains roughly 310,000 distinct CDR3 sequences, more than 15% of which appear only once. The sample was PBMCs or a T cell subset sorted from them (not recorded which). The source of these receptors is a man between 18 and 29 years old who had mild COVID-19 (a few samples of this study predate the infection). Cell type and time point are not known.

The chain joins TRBV5-6 to TRBJ1-2; unclear D gene. CDR1 and CDR2 (germline): SGHDT, YYEEEE. This CDR3 region has 12 residues. The V gene lost 5 bases and the J gene lost 6 bases, with 11 bases spanning the gap. CDR3 DNA sequence: TGTGCCAGCAGTCGAGCCGGGAATGGCTACACCTTC. Translated: CASSRAGNGYTF.

This rearrangement joins TRBV2 to TRBJ2-1, with TRBD1 matching over 8 bases. V shed 3 bases, J shed 7 bases, and the junction held 5 bases outside the gene matches. Germline CDR1 SNHLY, CDR2 FYNNEI. The CDR3 length is 14 residues. DNA for the CDR3: TGTGCCAGCAGTGACAGGGGGCGGATTAATGAGCAGTTCTTC. It translates to CASSDRGRINEQFF.

The chain employs TRBV19 and TRBJ2-1; D is possibly TRBD2 (7 bases). Trimming pared 5 bases from V and 9 bases from J, leaving 20 bases between. The CDR3 runs 15 residues. The germline CDR1 and CDR2 sequences are LNHDA and SQIVND (reference sequence). The CDR3 DNA reads as TGTGCCAGTAGTCCCTCTTGGGGGGGGGGCTCTGAGCAGTTCTTC. Encoded protein: CASSPSWGGGSEQFF.

The genes are TRBV29-1 and TRBJ2-1; 9 positions match TRBD2. This CDR3 is built from 15 residues. After removal of 2 bases from V and 3 bases from J, the junction contained 5 bases not matched to a gene. Germline V lookup: CDR1 SQVTM, CDR2 ANQGSEA. The CDR3 loop is CSVEQGLAFYNEQFF. CDR3 coding DNA: TGCAGCGTTGAACAGGGACTAGCCTTCTACAATGAGCAGTTCTTC.

The rearrangement links TRBV24-1 to TRBJ2-5; 7 bases fit TRBD1. Germline CDR1 and CDR2: KGHDR and SFDVKD. Unmatched junction bases numbered 15, after V lost 6 bases and J lost 9 bases. The CDR3 runs 15 residues. CDR3 coding DNA: TGTGCCACCAGTCACACCCGGACAGGATGGACGGCCCAGTACTTC. It is translated as CATSHTRTGWTAQYF.

This chain connects TRBV7-2 to TRBJ1-2; tentative D call: TRBD1 (6 bases). The V end lost 5 bases, the J end lost 1 base, and 23 bases lay between the germline ends. This CDR3 contains 18 residues. CDR1 is SGHTA and CDR2 is FQGNSA in the germline V gene. CDR3 amino acids: CASSKYRVHLAGNYGYTF. The CDR3 nucleotides are TGTGCCAGCAGCAAATACAGGGTTCATCTGGCTGGTAACTATGGCTACACCTTC.

The chain is built from TRBV15 and TRBJ1-4; TRBD1 agrees at 10 bases. V shed 6 bases and J 13 bases; nucleotides not matched to a gene: 11. This CDR3 has 14 residues. CDR1 is LNHNV and CDR2 is YYDKDF in the germline V gene (reference sequence). Here the CDR3 DNA reads TGTGCCACCAGGCCGGGACAGGGGAGAGGTGTACTGTTTTTT. This gives the protein CATRPGQGRGVLFF.

This clonotype showed up many times. The V gene is TRBV20-1, the J gene TRBJ1-1, with TRBD1 identical over 9 bases. The CDR3 loop spans 14 amino acids. Looked up from germline, CDR1 is DFQATT and CDR2 is SNEGSKA (reference sequence). V gave up 2 bases and J gave up 5 bases; unmatched junction bases: 6. The CDR3 DNA sequence: TGCAGTGCTAGATTCACAGGGGGCTGGACTGAAGCTTTCTTT. Protein: CSARFTGGWTEAFF.

This CDR3 reads CASSAGPGAKQFF. The CDR3 coding sequence is TGTGCCAGCAGTGCTGGCCCGGGGGCGAAGCAGTTCTTC. The chain employs TRBV12-3 or TRBV12-4 and TRBJ2-1; D is tentatively TRBD1 or TRBD2 (6 bases each). The CDR3 loop spans 13 amino acids. The V end lost 5 bases, the J end lost 11 bases, and 16 bases lay between the germline ends.

The V call is TRBV2, the J call TRBJ2-4; TRBD1 aligns across 8 bases. There are 14 residues in the CDR3. V lost 4 bases, J lost 6 bases, and 5 bases stayed unmatched. Looked up from germline, CDR1 is SNHLY and CDR2 is FYNNEI. The CDR3 bases are TGTGCCAGCAGTGTAAGGACAGGGTTAAACATTCAGTACTTC. Residues: CASSVRTGLNIQYF. The full variable domain, in which reference TRBV2 and TRBJ2-4 provide the parts outside the CDR3, is EPEVTQTPSHQVTQMGQEVILRCVPISNHLYFYWYRQILGQKVEFLVSFYNNEISEKSEIFDDQFSVERPDGSNFTLKIRSTKLEDSAMYFCASSVRTGLNIQYFGAGTRLSVL.

Ten or more counts support this clonotype. The gene calls are TRBV5-1 and TRBJ2-6; TRBD1 matches 7 bases. CDR1 SGHRS and CDR2 YFSETQ come from the germline V gene. The CDR3 has 18 residues. Trimming cost V 4 bases and J 0 bases; bases outside gene matches: 10. The CDR3 region is CASSEGDRSSSGANVLTF. CDR3 coding DNA: TGCGCCAGCAGCGAAGGGGACAGATCTTCCTCTGGGGCCAACGTCCTGACTTTC.

The table lists this clonotype with a few counts. The genes are TRBV10-3 and TRBJ2-1, with 7 bases fitting TRBD1. V shed 11 bases and J 5 bases; nucleotides not matched to a gene: 15. The germline V gene encodes CDR1 ENHRY and CDR2 SYGVKD. The CDR3 totals 15 residues. The CDR3, as DNA: TGTGCCGCCACCTCGACAGGGCTGAGACACAATGAGCAGTTCTTC. Translating it yields CAATSTGLRHNEQFF.

This clonotype was detected only a few times. The J gene is TRBJ1-5, the V gene TRBV5-6; D may be TRBD1 (5 bases). Germline loops: CDR1 SGHDT, CDR2 YYEEEE. CDR3 length equals 17 residues. The ends were cut back, 0 bases at V and 9 bases at J, with 22 bases in the middle. The CDR3 sequence is CASSLARIRGPRRPQHF. The CDR3 region has the DNA TGTGCCAGCAGCTTGGCCAGGATTCGGGGCCCGAGGAGGCCCCAGCATTTT.

This clonotype was counted between two and nine times. The chain combines TRBV6-1 with TRBJ1-4, with D maybe TRBD1 (6 bases). Germline assignment: CDR1 MNHNS and CDR2 SASEGT. The V end was cut by 6 bases, the J end by 10 bases, with 15 bases between. This CDR3 region has 13 residues. In DNA, the CDR3 is TGTGCCAGCAGCGAATACAGGGTATCAAAACTGTTTTTT. It yields the protein CASSEYRVSKLFF.

This clonotype was observed a handful of times. This chain uses TRBV12-3 or TRBV12-4 with TRBJ2-7, with D perhaps matching TRBD1 (5 bases). This CDR3 is 14 amino acids long. The germline V and J ends were trimmed by 4 bases and 3 bases, with 13 bases remaining between them. DNA of the CDR3: TGTGCCAGCAGTTGGACATTGAAGGACTACGAGCAGTACTTC. Translating gives CASSWTLKDYEQYF.

The V and J genes are TRBV5-1 and TRBJ2-2, with D tentatively TRBD2 (6 bases). Germline CDR1 reads SGHRS; CDR2 reads YFSETQ. V lost 0 bases and J lost 1, with 10 bases in between. This CDR3 comprises 16 residues. The CDR3 DNA reads TGCGCCAGCAGCTTGGCCTGGGGGGTGAACACCGGGGAGCTGTTTTTT. Protein product: CASSLAWGVNTGELFF.

This sequence joins TRBV6-5 and TRBJ1-1; TRBD1 matches 7 bases. CDR1 and CDR2 from the germline V gene are MNHEY and SVGAGI. The J segment lost 3 bases and the V segment lost 5 bases, leaving 6 bases of the junction unmatched. The CDR3 consists of 14 residues. The CDR3 protein is CASSPRGWDTEAFF. The CDR3 region has the DNA TGTGCCAGCAGTCCCAGGGGGTGGGACACTGAAGCTTTCTTT.

Ten or more counts support this clonotype. The CDR3 here is CASSFRQNTGELFF. The CDR3 DNA is TGCGCCAGCAGCTTTCGTCAAAACACCGGGGAGCTGTTTTTT. The V and J genes are TRBV5-1 and TRBJ2-2, with D hard to call. V lost 2 bases and J 2 bases, leaving 7 bases between the germline ends. From germline, CDR1 is SGHRS and CDR2 YFSETQ. There are 14 residues in the CDR3.

This sequence joins TRBV29-1 and TRBJ1-4, with a weak D call TRBD1 (5 bases). The V end was cut by 7 bases, the J end by 6 bases, with 18 bases between. The germline CDR1 and CDR2 sequences are SQVTM and ANQGSEA. This CDR3 has 14 residues. This chain's CDR3 is CSAVVRGGDEKLFF. The CDR3 DNA is TGCAGCGCCGTTGTCCGGGGAGGGGATGAAAAACTGTTTTTT. Using reference TRBV29-1 and TRBJ1-4 for the parts outside the CDR3, the full variable domain is SAVISQKPSRDICQRGTSLTIQCQVDSQVTMMFWYRQQPGQSLTLIATANQGSEATYESGFVIDKFPISRPNLTFSTLTVSNMSPEDSSIYLCSAVVRGGDEKLFFGSGTQLSVL.

The rearrangement uses TRBV7-4 and TRBJ1-1, with 7 bases identical to TRBD1. Germline CDR1 SGHVT, CDR2 SQSDAQ. There are 13 residues in the CDR3. The ends lost 1 base at V and 7 bases at J; junction bases unmatched: 3. CDR3 coding DNA: TGTGCCAGCAGCTTAGGGGGGACAGTTGAAGCTTTCTTT. Its protein product is CASSLGGTVEAFF.

This sequence joins TRBV5-1 and TRBJ2-2; 13 bases line up with TRBD2. V dropped 2 bases and J dropped 4; count of bases not matched to a gene: 14. Per the germline V gene, CDR1 is SGHRS and CDR2 is YFSETQ. This CDR3 region has 20 residues. The CDR3 sequence is CASSFDGARLAGGPTGELFF. As DNA, the CDR3 is TGCGCCAGCAGCTTCGATGGGGCCCGACTAGCGGGGGGACCCACCGGGGAGCTGTTTTTT.

The V and J genes are TRBV10-3 and TRBJ1-2; D is possibly TRBD1 (5 bases). Germline CDR1 reads ENHRY; CDR2 reads SYGVKD. The CDR3 spans 14 residues. The germline V and J ends were trimmed by 6 bases and 3 bases, with 14 bases remaining between them. The CDR3 DNA sequence: TGTGCCATCAGAACCGAAACAGGAGACTATGGCTACACCTTC. This encodes CAIRTETGDYGYTF.

This clonotype was counted between two and nine times. This chain uses TRBV12-5 with TRBJ1-1; D is unclear. The V gene lost 1 base and the J gene lost 5 bases, with 11 bases spanning the gap. This CDR3 is 14 amino acids long. Germline lookup yields CDR1 LGHNT and CDR2 FRNRAP. CDR3 DNA: TGTGCTAGTGGTTTGGCGGAAGGGAGGACTGAAGCTTTCTTT. It is translated as CASGLAEGRTEAFF.

There are a few counts of this clonotype. The J gene is TRBJ1-4, the V gene TRBV30; D unresolved. The CDR3 is made up of 14 amino acids. Deletions cut 2 bases from V and 5 bases from J, with 12 bases between. The germline V gene has CDR1 GTSNPN and CDR2 SVGIG (reference sequence). This CDR3 is CAWSLTVANEKLFF. CDR3 DNA sequence: TGTGCCTGGAGTCTTACAGTGGCCAATGAAAAACTGTTTTTT.

This clonotype was found a few times. The CDR3 DNA follows: TGCGCCAGCAGCTCAGCGGACACCGGGGAGCTGTTTTTT. This sequence encodes CASSSADTGELFF. The chain uses TRBV5-1 and TRBJ2-2; weak D call: TRBD2 (5 bases). Germline V gives CDR1 SGHRS, CDR2 YFSETQ. Trimming pared 3 bases from V and 3 bases from J, leaving 6 bases between. CDR3 length: 13 residues.